Listed below are T cell receptor beta chains from one sample, sequenced in a study of blood T cell repertoires in COVID-19. TCRdb keeps only in-frame clones here, not all; method: immunoSEQ multiplex PCR. The sample carries approximately 300,000 clones, 75% to 90% recorded once. The sample comprised PBMCs or T cells enriched from blood (not recorded which). The source of these receptors is a man between 60 and 70 years old who had recovered from COVID-19. CDR3s include the opening cysteine and the closing phenylalanine or tryptophan. Each record gives: clone size, CDR3 length, D gene, V gene, J gene, CDR3 DNA, CDR3 protein. The D gene is left open where the match is weak. Clone size appears in some rows only: once, few, many, or a class for an expanded clone.

-,13,-,TRBV7-8,TRBJ1-1,TGTGCCAGCAGCGACGACCGGGACACTGAAGCTTTCTTT,CASSDDRDTEAFF
-,14,-,TRBV7-2,TRBJ1-1,TGTGCCAGCAGCTTAGGAGGCAGGGCCGCTGAAGCTTTCTTT,CASSLGGRAAEAFF
-,15,TRBD1,TRBV7-9,TRBJ2-1,TGTGCCAGCAGCCCCTACCGGGACAGGCACAATGAGCAGTTCTTC,CASSPYRDRHNEQFF
-,16,TRBD1,TRBV6-2/TRBV6-3,TRBJ2-7,TGTGCCAGCAGTTACCGTCCCGGGACAGGGGGGTTCGAGCAGTACTTC,CASSYRPGTGGFEQYF
-,12,-,TRBV6-5,TRBJ1-2,TGTGCCAGCAGCTTGGCGGGCTATGGCTACACCTTC,CASSLAGYGYTF
once,14,TRBD1,TRBV7-2,TRBJ1-4,TGTGCCAGCAGCTTATCCAGGGGGGTAGAAAAACTGTTTTTT,CASSLSRGVEKLFF
once,15,TRBD1,TRBV6-5,TRBJ1-2,TGTGCCAGCAGTTACGGGAGACAGGGTTTATATGGCTACACCTTC,CASSYGRQGLYGYTF
-,15,-,TRBV5-1,TRBJ1-1,TGCGCCAGCAGCACCCGGGGTCCTCAGAACACTGAAGCTTTCTTT,CASSTRGPQNTEAFF
-,13,-,TRBV12-3/TRBV12-4,TRBJ2-5,TGTGCCAGCAGTCCCCGGTCCGAAGAGACCCAGTACTTC,CASSPRSEETQYF
once,14,TRBD2,TRBV19,TRBJ2-3,TGTGCCAGTAGTAGTAGCGGGAGGACAGATACGCAGTATTTT,CASSSSGRTDTQYF
-,14,-,TRBV28,TRBJ1-5,TGTGCCAGCTTGGGGGCCGTAAGCAATCAGCCCCAGCATTTT,CASLGAVSNQPQHF
-,13,-,TRBV29-1,TRBJ1-5,TGCAGCGTTGTGTCCTCATTGGGCCAGCCCCAGCATTTT,CSVVSSLGQPQHF
-,15,TRBD1,TRBV18,TRBJ1-2,TGTGCCAGCTCACCACCGATCTCGCAGGGGGCAAGCTACACCTTC,CASSPPISQGASYTF
-,14,-,TRBV7-9,TRBJ2-7,TGTGCCAGCAGCTTAGTGGGGAGTACCTACGAGCAGTACTTC,CASSLVGSTYEQYF
few,16,TRBD1,TRBV7-2,TRBJ1-2,TGTGCCAGCAGCCCCTACGGACAGGGGGAAAACTATGGCTACACCTTC,CASSPYGQGENYGYTF
once,12,-,TRBV28,TRBJ2-7,TGTGCCAGCCGGACAGACTCCTACGAGCAGTACTTC,CASRTDSYEQYF
-,15,-,TRBV28,TRBJ2-7,TGTGCCAGCAGTACTACTAGGAGGAGCTCCTACGAGCAGTACTTC,CASSTTRRSSYEQYF